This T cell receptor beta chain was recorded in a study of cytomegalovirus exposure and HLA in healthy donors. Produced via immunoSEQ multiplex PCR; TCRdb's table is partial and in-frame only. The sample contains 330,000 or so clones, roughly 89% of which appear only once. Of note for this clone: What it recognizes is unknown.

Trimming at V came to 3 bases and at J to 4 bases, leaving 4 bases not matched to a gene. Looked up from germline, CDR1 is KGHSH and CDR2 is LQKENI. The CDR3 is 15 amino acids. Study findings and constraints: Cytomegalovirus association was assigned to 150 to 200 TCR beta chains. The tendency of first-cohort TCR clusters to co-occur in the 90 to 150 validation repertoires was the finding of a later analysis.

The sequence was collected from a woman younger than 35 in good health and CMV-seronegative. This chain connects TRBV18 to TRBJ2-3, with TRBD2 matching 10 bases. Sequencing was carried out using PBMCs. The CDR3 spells CASSPGAGGADTQYF. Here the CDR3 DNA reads TGTGCCAGCTCACCGGGAGCGGGAGGGGCAGATACGCAGTATTTT.